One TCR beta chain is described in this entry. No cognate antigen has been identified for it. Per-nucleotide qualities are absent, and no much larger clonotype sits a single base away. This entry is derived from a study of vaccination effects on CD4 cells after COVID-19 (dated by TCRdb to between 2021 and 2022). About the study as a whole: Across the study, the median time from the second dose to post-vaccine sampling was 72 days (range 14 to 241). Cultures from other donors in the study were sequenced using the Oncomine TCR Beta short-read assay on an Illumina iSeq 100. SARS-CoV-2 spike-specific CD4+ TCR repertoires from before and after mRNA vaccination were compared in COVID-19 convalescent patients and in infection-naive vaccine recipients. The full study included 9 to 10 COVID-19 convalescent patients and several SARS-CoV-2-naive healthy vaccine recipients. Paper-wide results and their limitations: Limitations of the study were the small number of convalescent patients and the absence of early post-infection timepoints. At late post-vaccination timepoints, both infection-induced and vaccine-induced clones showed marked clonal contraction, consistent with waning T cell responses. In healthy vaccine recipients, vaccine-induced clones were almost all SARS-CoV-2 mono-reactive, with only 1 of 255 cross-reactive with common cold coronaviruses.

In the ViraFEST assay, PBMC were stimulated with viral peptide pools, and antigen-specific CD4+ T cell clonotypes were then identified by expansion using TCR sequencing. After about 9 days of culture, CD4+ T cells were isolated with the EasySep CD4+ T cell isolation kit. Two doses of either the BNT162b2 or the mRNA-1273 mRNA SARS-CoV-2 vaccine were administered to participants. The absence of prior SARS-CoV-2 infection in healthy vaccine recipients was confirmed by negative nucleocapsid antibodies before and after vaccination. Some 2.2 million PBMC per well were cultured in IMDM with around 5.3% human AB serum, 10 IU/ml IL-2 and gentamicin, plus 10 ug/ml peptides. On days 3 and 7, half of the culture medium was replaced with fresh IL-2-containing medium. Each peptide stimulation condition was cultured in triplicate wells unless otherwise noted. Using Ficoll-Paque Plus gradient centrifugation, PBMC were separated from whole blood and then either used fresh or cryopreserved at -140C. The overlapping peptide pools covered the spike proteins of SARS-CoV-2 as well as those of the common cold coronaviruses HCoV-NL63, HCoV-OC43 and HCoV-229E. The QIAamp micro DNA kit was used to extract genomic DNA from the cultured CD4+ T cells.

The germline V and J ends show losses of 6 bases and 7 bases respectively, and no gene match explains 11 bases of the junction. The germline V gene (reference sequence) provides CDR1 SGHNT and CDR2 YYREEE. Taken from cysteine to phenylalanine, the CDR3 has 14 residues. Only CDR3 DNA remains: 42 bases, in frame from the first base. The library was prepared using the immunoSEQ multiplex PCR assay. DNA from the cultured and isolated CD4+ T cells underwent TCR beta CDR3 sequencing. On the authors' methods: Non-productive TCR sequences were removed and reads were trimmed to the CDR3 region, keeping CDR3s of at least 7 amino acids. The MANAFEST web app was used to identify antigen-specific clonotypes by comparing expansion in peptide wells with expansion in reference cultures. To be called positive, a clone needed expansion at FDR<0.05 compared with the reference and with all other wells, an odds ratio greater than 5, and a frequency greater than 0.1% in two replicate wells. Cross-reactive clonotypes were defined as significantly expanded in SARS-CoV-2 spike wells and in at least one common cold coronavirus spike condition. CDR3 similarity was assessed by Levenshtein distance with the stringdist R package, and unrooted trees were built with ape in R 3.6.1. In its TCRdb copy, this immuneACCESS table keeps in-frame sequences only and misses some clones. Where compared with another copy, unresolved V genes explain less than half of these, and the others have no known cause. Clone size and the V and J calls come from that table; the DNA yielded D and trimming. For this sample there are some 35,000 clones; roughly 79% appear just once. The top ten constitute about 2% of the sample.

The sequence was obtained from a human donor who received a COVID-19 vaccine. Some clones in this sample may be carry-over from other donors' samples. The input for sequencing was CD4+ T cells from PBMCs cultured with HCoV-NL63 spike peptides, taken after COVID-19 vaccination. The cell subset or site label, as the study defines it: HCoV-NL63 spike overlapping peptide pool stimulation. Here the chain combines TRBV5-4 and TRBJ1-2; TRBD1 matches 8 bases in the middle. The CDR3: CASNPGGAPSGYTF. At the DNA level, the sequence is TGTGCCAGCAACCCAGGGGGCGCACCTAGTGGCTACACCTTC.